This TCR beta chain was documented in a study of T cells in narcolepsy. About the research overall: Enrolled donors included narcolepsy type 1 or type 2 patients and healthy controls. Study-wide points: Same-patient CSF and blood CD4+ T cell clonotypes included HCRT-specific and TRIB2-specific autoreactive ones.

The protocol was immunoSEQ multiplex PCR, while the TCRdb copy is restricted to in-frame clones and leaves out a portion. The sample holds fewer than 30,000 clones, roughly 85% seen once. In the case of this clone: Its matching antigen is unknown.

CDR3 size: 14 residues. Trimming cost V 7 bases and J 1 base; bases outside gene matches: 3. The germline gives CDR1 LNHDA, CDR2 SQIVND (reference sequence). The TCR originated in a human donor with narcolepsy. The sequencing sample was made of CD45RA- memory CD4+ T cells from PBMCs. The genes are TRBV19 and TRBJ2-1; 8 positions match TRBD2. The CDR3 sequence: CASKKRESYNEQFF. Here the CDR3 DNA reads TGTGCCAGTAAGAAGCGGGAGTCCTACAATGAGCAGTTCTTC.